What follows is one TCR beta chain and its context. Antigen: not known. These data come from a study of cytomegalovirus exposure and HLA in healthy donors. Points from the study as a whole: Diagnosis of cytomegalovirus status made by the classifier reportedly showed high specificity and sensitivity. First-cohort TCR clusters were later found to tend to co-occur in the 120 validation repertoires.

Germline values: CDR1 SQVTM, CDR2 ANQGSEA. This CDR3 spans 13 amino acids. V lost 3 bases to trimming and J lost 4 bases, with 12 bases between them. This table comes from immunoSEQ multiplex PCR, and its TCRdb copy is limited to in-frame clones, with some not included. The data show 70,000 to 75,000 clones, about 94% seen once. This sequence originates from a man younger than 35 in good health and CMV-seropositive. The chain recombines TRBV29-1 with TRBJ1-1, with no clear D. Sequenced material: PBMCs. CDR3 region: CSVDRRLSTEAFF. The CDR3 nucleotides are TGCAGCGTTGACAGGAGGCTGAGCACTGAAGCTTTCTTT.